This passage covers 8 T cell receptor beta chains from one sample sequenced in a study of T cells in Graves' hyperthyroidism and ophthalmopathy. The investigators amplified TCR beta CDR3 regions from RNA transcripts. An initial round of RT-PCR targeting the TCR CDR3 relied on the HTBI primer set. TCRdb re-called the multiplex PCR reads through MiXCR, storing one row per CDR3 protein. Of under 400,000 distinct CDR3 sequences listed, 15% to 20% are singletons. The sequenced sample was blood. The receptor source for this set is a woman aged 40 to 49 with Graves' ophthalmopathy.

Comments on this clonotype: A single base separates this from a much larger clone, so it may be a read error. J is TRBJ2-2 and V is TRBV30; D is possibly TRBD1 (6 bases). Germline-derived CDR1 and CDR2 are GTSNPN and SVGIG (reference sequence). V was pared by 4 bases and J by 2 bases, with 20 bases between. CDR3 size: 17 residues. The CDR3 region has the DNA TGTGCCTGGATTCCAGACCCCGGGACACCTAACACCGGGGAGCTGTTTTTT. This gives the protein CAWIPDPGTPNTGELFF.

This clonotype showed up many times. The V and J genes are TRBV28 and TRBJ1-2, with 7 bases matching TRBD1. The CDR3 spans 15 residues. Looked up from germline, CDR1 is MDHEN and CDR2 is SYDVKM. J lost 8 bases, V lost 2 bases, and 11 bases had no gene match. In DNA, the CDR3 is TGTGCCAGCAGTTTAGCCCCGATGCACAGGGGAGGCTACACCTTC. Translating it yields CASSLAPMHRGGYTF.

Notes on this clonotype: A read error is likely, as this CDR3 ends without the conserved phenylalanine or tryptophan. The DNA is left out, because the CDR3 cannot be placed on it with certainty; the CDR3 is given as TCRdb lists it. V and J are TRBV27 and TRBJ1-1. The CDR3 spans 13 residues, counting both ends. Germline CDR1 MNHEY, CDR2 SMNVEV (reference sequence). CDR3 sequence reads: CASSLIMNTEAFL.

This clonotype was observed at least ten times. This chain connects TRBV28 to TRBJ2-5; TRBD2 aligns across 8 bases. The J segment lost 6 bases and the V segment lost 3 bases, leaving 9 bases of the junction unmatched. CDR3 length: 15 residues. CDR1 is MDHEN and CDR2 is SYDVKM in the germline V gene. This CDR3 is CASSFQREGLKTQYF. The CDR3 coding sequence is TGTGCCAGCAGTTTTCAACGGGAGGGCCTGAAGACCCAGTACTTC.

The chain couples TRBV28 to TRBJ2-2; a weak D match, TRBD2 (5 bases). Trimming pared 6 bases from V and 3 bases from J, leaving 14 bases between. The CDR3 is 15 residues long. CDR1 and CDR2 from the germline V gene are MDHEN and SYDVKM. The CDR3 nucleotides are TGTGCCAGCAGCGCAGGAGAGAGGGACACCGGGGAGCTGTTTTTT. Its protein is CASSAGERDTGELFF.

The rearrangement joins TRBV6-1 to TRBJ2-7; TRBD2 is a possible D gene (6 bases). V lost 2 bases, J lost 1 base, and 12 bases lay in between. This CDR3 has 15 residues. Looked up from germline, CDR1 is MNHNS and CDR2 is SASEGT. CDR3 region: CASSEYGGRSYEQYF. The DNA of the CDR3 is TGTGCCAGCAGTGAATATGGGGGGAGGTCCTACGAGCAGTACTTC.

The sample holds many counts of this clonotype. CDR3 sequence (DNA): TGTGCCAGCAGTCCTCATCTAGGGCCCCAGTACTTC. It codes for CASSPHLGPQYF. V and J are TRBV12-3 or TRBV12-4 and TRBJ2-5; no reliable D call. This CDR3 contains 12 residues. V was pared by 5 bases and J by 9 bases, with 13 bases between.

This clonotype was observed many times. This chain links TRBV19 with TRBJ1-5; a possible D gene is TRBD1 (5 bases). V lost 3 bases and J lost 4, with 10 bases in between. Germline CDR1 LNHDA, CDR2 SQIVND (reference sequence). The CDR3 is 14 amino acids. CDR3 sequence: CASSIGDSNQPQHF. The CDR3 nucleotides are TGTGCCAGTAGTATCGGAGACAGTAATCAGCCCCAGCATTTT.